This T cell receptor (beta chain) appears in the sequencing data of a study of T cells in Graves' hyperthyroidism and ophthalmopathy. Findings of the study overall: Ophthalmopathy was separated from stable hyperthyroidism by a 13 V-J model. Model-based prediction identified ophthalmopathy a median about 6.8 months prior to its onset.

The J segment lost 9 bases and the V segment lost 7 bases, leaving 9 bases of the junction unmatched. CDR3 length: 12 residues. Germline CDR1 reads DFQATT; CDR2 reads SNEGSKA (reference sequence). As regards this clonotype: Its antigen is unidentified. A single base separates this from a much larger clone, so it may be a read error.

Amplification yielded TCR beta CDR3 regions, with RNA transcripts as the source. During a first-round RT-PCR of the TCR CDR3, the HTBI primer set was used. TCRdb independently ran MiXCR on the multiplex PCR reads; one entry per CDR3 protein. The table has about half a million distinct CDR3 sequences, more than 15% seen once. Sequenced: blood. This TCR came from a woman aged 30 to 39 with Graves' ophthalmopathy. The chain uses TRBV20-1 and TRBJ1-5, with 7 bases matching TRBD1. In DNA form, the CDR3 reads TGCAGTGAACGACAGGGCGAGCCGCCCCAGCATTTT. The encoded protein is CSERQGEPPQHF.